This is a list of T cell receptor beta chains from one sample in a study of T cell changes during pregnancy in multiple sclerosis. This table comes from immunoSEQ multiplex PCR, and its TCRdb copy is limited to in-frame clones, with some not included. The sample has about 20,000 clones, 88% seen once. Specimen: CD8+ T cells from peripheral blood mononuclear cells, collected in the third trimester of pregnancy. The receptors originated from a female donor in good health, enrolled as a control in a pregnancy study. CDR3s include the opening cysteine and the closing phenylalanine or tryptophan. The order of the fields is V gene, J gene, clone size, D gene, CDR3 length, CDR3 protein, CDR3 DNA. A D gene is named only where the DNA matches it firmly. Clone size, where shown, is once, few, many, or a class for clones that have expanded.

TRBV27	TRBJ1-1	-	-	13	CASSLLIDTEAFF	TGTGCCAGCAGCCTTCTCATAGACACTGAAGCTTTCTTT
TRBV6-4	TRBJ2-1	few	-	13	CASSRGSYNEQFF	TGTGCCAGCTCGCGAGGGTCCTACAATGAGCAGTTCTTC
TRBV30	TRBJ1-5	few	TRBD1	14	CAWTSGTGNQPQHF	TGTGCCTGGACATCGGGGACAGGCAATCAGCCCCAGCATTTT
TRBV5-6	TRBJ2-7	-	TRBD2	16	CASSLATSGGTYEQYF	TGTGCCAGCAGCTTGGCGACTAGCGGGGGGACCTACGAGCAGTACTTC
TRBV10-3	TRBJ2-1	once	TRBD1	13	CAMRGRGLNEQFF	TGTGCCATGCGGGGCAGGGGGCTGAATGAGCAGTTCTTC
TRBV4-1	TRBJ2-7	-	-	15	CASSPADTLSYEQYF	TGCGCCAGCAGCCCTGCGGACACTTTGTCCTACGAGCAGTACTTC
TRBV7-7	TRBJ2-1	-	TRBD1	13	CASGQGGVDEQFF	TGTGCTAGCGGACAGGGGGGTGTGGATGAGCAGTTCTTC
TRBV7-9	TRBJ2-1	-	TRBD2	16	CASSPKSGGFYNEQFF	TGTGCCAGCAGCCCGAAGAGCGGGGGGTTCTACAATGAGCAGTTCTTC
TRBV5-4	TRBJ2-7	-	TRBD1	15	CASSPGTGGSYEQYF	TGTGCCAGCAGTCCCGGGACAGGGGGATCCTACGAGCAGTACTTC
TRBV9	TRBJ2-1	-	TRBD2	17	CASSPLPSGRRAVEQFF	TGTGCCAGCAGCCCGCTACCTAGCGGGAGACGGGCAGTTGAGCAGTTCTTC
TRBV5-8	TRBJ2-1	-	TRBD2	15	CASSFPPSGNNEQFF	TGTGCCAGCAGCTTTCCCCCTAGCGGCAACAATGAGCAGTTCTTC
TRBV6-4	TRBJ2-1	-	TRBD2	15	CASSFGLAGDNEQFF	TGTGCCAGCAGTTTTGGACTAGCGGGGGACAATGAGCAGTTCTTC
TRBV2	TRBJ2-1	-	TRBD1	14	CASSDRGNSNEQFF	TGTGCCAGCTCGGACAGGGGGAACTCTAATGAGCAGTTCTTC
TRBV11-2	TRBJ1-1	-	-	16	CASSQGGTGVNTEAFF	TGTGCCAGCAGCCAGGGTGGCACAGGAGTGAACACTGAAGCTTTCTTT
TRBV2	TRBJ2-3	-	-	12	CASRLDADTQYF	TGTGCCAGCAGACTAGATGCAGATACGCAGTATTTT
TRBV28	TRBJ2-3	-	-	12	CASSFSLDTQYF	TGTGCCAGCAGTTTTTCTTTGGATACGCAGTATTTT
TRBV6-5	TRBJ1-1	-	TRBD1	14	CASSFKQGSPEAFF	TGTGCCAGCAGTTTTAAACAGGGGAGCCCTGAAGCTTTCTTT
TRBV11-3	TRBJ2-7	-	TRBD1	14	CASSPGGQLDEQYF	TGTGCCAGCAGCCCAGGGGGACAGCTCGACGAGCAGTACTTC
TRBV6-5	TRBJ1-1	-	-	14	CASSYDRPNTEAFF	TGTGCCAGCAGTTACGACAGACCGAACACTGAAGCTTTCTTT
TRBV19	TRBJ2-1	once	TRBD2	16	CASSKATGLAVNEQFF	TGTGCCAGTAGCAAGGCCACGGGACTAGCAGTTAATGAGCAGTTCTTC
TRBV18	TRBJ2-1	-	TRBD1	21	CASSPGQGALWAGRIYNEQFF	TGTGCCAGCTCACCGGGGCAGGGGGCCCTATGGGCTGGACGAATATACAATGAGCAGTTCTTC
TRBV7-3	TRBJ2-5	-	-	14	CASSLSGYEETQYF	TGTGCCAGCAGCTTATCAGGGTACGAAGAGACCCAGTACTTC
TRBV5-6	TRBJ2-1	-	-	12	CASSLVALGLFF	TGTGCCAGCAGCTTGGTAGCGCTAGGACTGTTCTTC
TRBV19	TRBJ1-2	-	TRBD1	15	CASSPTARGSTGYTF	TGTGCCAGTAGTCCAACCGCCAGGGGGTCGACAGGCTACACCTTC
TRBV4-1	TRBJ1-2	-	TRBD1	15	CASSRMAGTGYGYTF	TGCGCCAGCAGCCGAATGGCCGGGACAGGCTATGGCTACACCTTC
TRBV30	TRBJ2-2	-	TRBD2	15	CAWNLSGRPTGELFF	TGTGCCTGGAACTTAAGCGGGAGGCCGACCGGGGAGCTGTTTTTT
TRBV21-1	TRBJ1-3	-	-	15	CASSMGAGPGNTIYF	TGTGCCAGCAGCATGGGGGCCGGACCTGGAAACACCATATATTTT
TRBV28	TRBJ2-7	-	-	14	CASRTTGNIGEQYF	TGTGCCAGCAGGACTACAGGGAATATAGGCGAGCAGTACTTC
TRBV12-5	TRBJ1-6	once	-	16	CASGLRKQGGNSPLHF	TGTGCTAGTGGTTTGCGAAAACAGGGTGGGAATTCACCCCTCCACTTT
TRBV15	TRBJ2-3	-	TRBD1	15	CATSRGDSSTDTQYF	TGTGCCACCAGCAGAGGGGACAGCAGCACAGATACGCAGTATTTT
TRBV30	TRBJ1-2	once	-	14	CAWSYRQINYGYTF	TGTGCCTGGAGTTACAGGCAGATTAACTATGGCTACACCTTC
TRBV14	TRBJ2-5	-	TRBD2	18	CASSHFTSGGQSQETQYF	TGTGCCAGCAGCCATTTTACTAGCGGGGGCCAGAGCCAAGAGACCCAGTACTTC
TRBV23-1	TRBJ2-3	once	-	15	CASSPDRPKTDTQYF	TGCGCCAGCAGTCCGGACAGACCAAAAACAGATACGCAGTATTTT
TRBV12-5	TRBJ1-1	once	-	14	CASGSDSLMREAFF	TGTGCTAGTGGTTCGGACAGCCTTATGAGGGAAGCTTTCTTT
TRBV7-3	TRBJ2-2	-	TRBD1	14	CASSLTGLTGELFF	TGTGCCAGCAGCTTGACAGGGCTCACCGGGGAGCTGTTTTTT
TRBV2	TRBJ1-1	-	-	15	CASSEAGSREPEAFF	TGTGCCAGCAGTGAAGCGGGCAGTAGGGAGCCTGAAGCTTTCTTT
TRBV7-6	TRBJ2-7	-	TRBD1	13	CASSLQGAYEQYF	TGTGCCAGCAGCTTACAGGGGGCCTACGAGCAGTACTTC
TRBV19	TRBJ2-7	few	-	15	CASSISQGHLYEQYF	TGTGCCAGTAGTATTTCCCAGGGGCATCTCTACGAGCAGTACTTC
TRBV4-2	TRBJ2-7	large	TRBD2	15	CASSQETSGSYEQYF	TGTGCCAGCAGCCAAGAGACTAGCGGCTCCTACGAGCAGTACTTC
TRBV19	TRBJ1-2	-	TRBD1	16	CASSSPGYDRVYGYTF	TGTGCCAGTAGTTCCCCGGGCTACGACAGGGTCTATGGCTACACCTTC
TRBV6-1	TRBJ2-1	-	-	15	CASSEDPGSYNEQFF	TGTGCCAGCAGTGAAGATCCAGGCTCCTACAATGAGCAGTTCTTC
TRBV30	TRBJ1-1	-	-	13	CAWRGAANTEAFF	TGTGCCTGGAGAGGGGCAGCCAACACTGAAGCTTTCTTT
TRBV7-2	TRBJ2-4	few	TRBD2	16	CASSLRAGVVGNIQYF	TGTGCCAGCAGCTTAAGGGCGGGAGTCGTGGGAAACATTCAGTACTTC
TRBV2	TRBJ2-7	few	-	14	CASGEQGLRNEQYF	TGTGCCAGCGGGGAGCAGGGGCTAAGAAACGAGCAGTACTTC
TRBV6-5	TRBJ2-1	-	TRBD1	14	CASGTGGRYNEQFF	TGTGCCAGTGGGACAGGCGGTCGGTACAATGAGCAGTTCTTC
TRBV29-1	TRBJ2-7	-	-	15	CSVELARDSSYEQYF	TGCAGCGTTGAACTAGCGCGGGATAGCTCCTACGAGCAGTACTTC
TRBV7-9	TRBJ2-1	-	-	13	CASGREWGHEQFF	TGTGCCAGTGGCAGGGAATGGGGTCATGAGCAGTTCTTC
TRBV5-4	TRBJ1-2	-	-	11	CASSLGYGYTF	TGTGCCAGCAGCCTAGGCTATGGCTACACCTTC
TRBV9	TRBJ2-2	-	-	18	CASSVDGTPEGGTGELFF	TGTGCCAGCAGCGTAGACGGGACACCCGAGGGTGGCACCGGGGAGCTGTTTTTT
TRBV6-4	TRBJ2-3	medium-sized	TRBD1	14	CASSGTGGTDTQYF	TGTGCCAGCAGTGGGACAGGGGGCACAGATACGCAGTATTTT
TRBV4-3	TRBJ2-1	once	-	15	CASSQEASEYNEQFF	TGCGCCAGCAGCCAAGAAGCATCCGAGTACAATGAGCAGTTCTTC
TRBV21-1	TRBJ1-1	-	-	15	CASSIPPRANTEAFF	TGTGCCAGCAGCATTCCGCCGAGAGCGAACACTGAAGCTTTCTTT
TRBV4-1	TRBJ2-7	-	TRBD1	14	CASSSGQDFYEQYF	TGCGCCAGCAGCTCGGGACAGGATTTCTACGAGCAGTACTTC
TRBV7-9	TRBJ2-2	-	TRBD2	17	CASSTRTRVVKTGELFF	TGTGCCAGCAGCACACGGACTAGAGTAGTAAAGACCGGGGAGCTGTTTTTT
TRBV7-9	TRBJ2-2	-	-	16	CASSPWLAGETGELFF	TGTGCCAGCAGCCCGTGGTTGGCAGGGGAAACCGGGGAGCTGTTTTTT
TRBV5-6	TRBJ2-1	-	-	13	CASSSITGNEQFF	TGTGCCAGCAGCTCCATCACAGGGAATGAGCAGTTCTTC
TRBV19	TRBJ2-7	-	TRBD1	12	CASGTGLYEQYF	TGTGCCAGTGGGACAGGACTCTACGAGCAGTACTTC